These T cell receptor beta chains were read from a single sample in a study of cytomegalovirus exposure and HLA in healthy donors. The repertoire was sequenced with immunoSEQ multiplex PCR; TCRdb's copy has only in-frame clones and lacks some. The sample has around 150,000 clones; roughly 80% are singletons. The sample consisted of PBMCs. These receptors all come from a man aged 25-45 years in good health and CMV-seronegative. CDR3s include the opening cysteine and the closing phenylalanine or tryptophan. The D gene is left open where the match is weak. Part of the rows lack a size; the others show once, few, many or a class for expanded clones.

V: TRBV7-9; J: TRBJ1-3; D: -; size: -; DNA: TGTGCCAGCAGCCTCCAATCAGCTGGAAACACCATATATTTT; CDR3: CASSLQSAGNTIYF
V: TRBV5-1; J: TRBJ2-1; D: -; size: -; DNA: TGCGCCAGCAGATTACAGGAAGAGCAGTTCTTC; CDR3: CASRLQEEQFF
V: TRBV9; J: TRBJ2-1; D: TRBD2; size: once; DNA: TGTGCCAGCAGCCTCGGACTAGCGGGAGAGAATGAGCAGTTCTTC; CDR3: CASSLGLAGENEQFF
V: TRBV27; J: TRBJ2-1; D: -; size: -; DNA: TGTGCCAGCAGTTTAACGTCGCGTGTCGGGCAGTTCTTC; CDR3: CASSLTSRVGQFF
V: TRBV4-3; J: TRBJ1-2; D: -; size: -; DNA: TGCGCCAGCAGCCAAGATCGCGGACAGTCTAACTATGGCTACACCTTC; CDR3: CASSQDRGQSNYGYTF
V: TRBV15; J: TRBJ1-2; D: TRBD1; size: once; DNA: TGTGCCACCAGCAGACTAGGACAGGCGGACTATGGCTACACCTTC; CDR3: CATSRLGQADYGYTF
V: TRBV7-3; J: TRBJ2-3; D: TRBD2; size: -; DNA: TGTGCCAGCAGCCGTTTAAGCGGGGGGACAGATACGCAGTATTTT; CDR3: CASSRLSGGTDTQYF
V: TRBV30; J: TRBJ1-5; D: -; size: -; DNA: TGTGCCTGGAGTCGACGACAGTCGAATCAGCCCCAGCATTTT; CDR3: CAWSRRQSNQPQHF
V: TRBV9; J: TRBJ2-1; D: -; size: few; DNA: TGTGCCAGCAGCGTAGCGGCAACTAGTACGGGGTACAATGAGCAGTTCTTC; CDR3: CASSVAATSTGYNEQFF
V: TRBV6-4; J: TRBJ1-2; D: -; size: -; DNA: TGCGCCAGCAGATCCAACGGGGGAATGGGCTACACCTTC; CDR3: CASRSNGGMGYTF
V: TRBV5-5; J: TRBJ2-5; D: -; size: -; DNA: TGTGCCAGCAGCTTGTTACAGGGAAAAGAGACCCAGTACTTC; CDR3: CASSLLQGKETQYF
V: TRBV7-6; J: TRBJ2-1; D: TRBD2; size: -; DNA: TGTGCCAGCAGCCTCTCCGGGACTAGCGGGTATAATGAGCAGTTCTTC; CDR3: CASSLSGTSGYNEQFF
V: TRBV11-2; J: TRBJ2-1; D: -; size: -; DNA: TGTGCCAGCAGCTTTCAGAAATACAATGAGCAGTTCTTC; CDR3: CASSFQKYNEQFF
V: TRBV27; J: TRBJ1-2; D: -; size: -; DNA: TGTGCCAGCAGTCCAAGGGGGAGCGGAGGCTACACCTTC; CDR3: CASSPRGSGGYTF
V: TRBV19; J: TRBJ1-2; D: -; size: -; DNA: TGTGCCAGTAGTTTGTACCAGACTGATGGCTACACCTTC; CDR3: CASSLYQTDGYTF
V: TRBV6-1; J: TRBJ1-1; D: TRBD1; size: -; DNA: TGTGCCAGCAGTGAAGTGGCGGACAGGGGGAACACTGAAGCTTTCTTT; CDR3: CASSEVADRGNTEAFF
V: TRBV10-3; J: TRBJ1-1; D: -; size: -; DNA: TGTGCCATCAGTGACCGGCGGGGGGCGGAAGGGGAAGCTTTCTTT; CDR3: CAISDRRGAEGEAFF
V: TRBV28; J: TRBJ1-6; D: TRBD1; size: once; DNA: TGTGCCAGCAGTCTCAGGGGGCAAGTTTCACCCCTCCACTTT; CDR3: CASSLRGQVSPLHF
V: TRBV2; J: TRBJ2-5; D: TRBD1; size: -; DNA: TGTGCCAGCAGTGGGACAGGGCACCAAGAGACCCAGTACTTC; CDR3: CASSGTGHQETQYF
V: TRBV18; J: TRBJ1-2; D: -; size: -; DNA: TGTGCCAGCTCACCACGCTTGCAGGGCCCGGACTATGGCTACACCTTC; CDR3: CASSPRLQGPDYGYTF
V: TRBV11-2; J: TRBJ1-2; D: -; size: few; DNA: TGTGCCAGCAGCTTTCCCTTTAGGCGAGGCTATGGCTACACCTTC; CDR3: CASSFPFRRGYGYTF
V: TRBV7-2; J: TRBJ1-2; D: -; size: once; DNA: TGTGCCAGCAGCTTAGTGGGGCTTGGCTACACCTTC; CDR3: CASSLVGLGYTF
V: TRBV28; J: TRBJ2-7; D: -; size: -; DNA: TGTGCCAGCAGTCATCCCCCGCAGGGTTTTTACGAGCAGTACTTC; CDR3: CASSHPPQGFYEQYF
V: TRBV7-9; J: TRBJ1-1; D: -; size: -; DNA: TGTGCCAGCCGGGAGGTGATCCGGGGATCTGAAGCTTTCTTT; CDR3: CASREVIRGSEAFF
V: TRBV28; J: TRBJ1-4; D: -; size: -; DNA: TGTGCCAGCAGTTTATGGGACACAACTAATGAAAAACTGTTTTTT; CDR3: CASSLWDTTNEKLFF
V: TRBV18; J: TRBJ1-5; D: -; size: few; DNA: TGTGCCAGCTCACCGTCTTATAGCAATCAGCCCCAGCATTTT; CDR3: CASSPSYSNQPQHF
V: TRBV6-1; J: TRBJ1-5; D: -; size: -; DNA: TGTGCCAGCAGTGATAGTGTCGGTTATCAGCCCCAGCATTTT; CDR3: CASSDSVGYQPQHF
V: TRBV7-3; J: TRBJ1-3; D: TRBD1; size: once; DNA: TGTGCCAGCAGCCCCGCGGGACAGGGGGATCTACGGGACGGAAACACCATATATTTT; CDR3: CASSPAGQGDLRDGNTIYF
V: TRBV30; J: TRBJ2-1; D: TRBD2; size: -; DNA: TGTGCCTGGAGTGTCCGCCCGTTAGCGGGAGGCAGCTCCTACAATGAGCAGTTCTTC; CDR3: CAWSVRPLAGGSSYNEQFF
V: TRBV7-7; J: TRBJ2-2; D: TRBD1; size: -; DNA: TGTGCCAGCAGCTTAGACAGGGGCGACACCGGGGAGCTGTTTTTT; CDR3: CASSLDRGDTGELFF